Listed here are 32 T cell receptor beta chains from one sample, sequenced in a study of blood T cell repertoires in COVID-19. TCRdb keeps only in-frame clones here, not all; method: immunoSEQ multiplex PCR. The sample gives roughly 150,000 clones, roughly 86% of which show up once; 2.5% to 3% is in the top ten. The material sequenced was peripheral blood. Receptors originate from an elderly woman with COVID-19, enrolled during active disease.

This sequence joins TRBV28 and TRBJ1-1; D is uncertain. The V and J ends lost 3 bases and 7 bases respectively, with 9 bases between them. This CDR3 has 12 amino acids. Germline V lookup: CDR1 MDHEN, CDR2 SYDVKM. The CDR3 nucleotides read TGTGCCAGCAGTTTTCTACGGGGTGAAGCTTTCTTT. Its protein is CASSFLRGEAFF.

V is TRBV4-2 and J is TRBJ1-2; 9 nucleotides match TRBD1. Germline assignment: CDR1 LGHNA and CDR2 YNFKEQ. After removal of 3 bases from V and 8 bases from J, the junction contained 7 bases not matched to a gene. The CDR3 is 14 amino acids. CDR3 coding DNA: TGTGCCAGCAGCCATGAACAGGGGGCTTGGGGCTACACCTTC. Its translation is CASSHEQGAWGYTF.

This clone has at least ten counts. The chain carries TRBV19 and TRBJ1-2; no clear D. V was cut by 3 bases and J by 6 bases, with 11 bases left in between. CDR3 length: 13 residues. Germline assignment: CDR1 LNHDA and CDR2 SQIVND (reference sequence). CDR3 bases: TGTGCCAGTAGTATCGGAAGGACTCATGGCTACACCTTC. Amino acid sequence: CASSIGRTHGYTF.

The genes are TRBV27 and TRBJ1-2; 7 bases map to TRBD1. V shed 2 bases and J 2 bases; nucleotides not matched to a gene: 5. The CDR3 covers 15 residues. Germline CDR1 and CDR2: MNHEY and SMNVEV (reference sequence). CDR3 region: CASSLAPGQNYGYTF. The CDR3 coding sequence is TGTGCCAGCAGTTTAGCCCCGGGACAGAACTATGGCTACACCTTC.

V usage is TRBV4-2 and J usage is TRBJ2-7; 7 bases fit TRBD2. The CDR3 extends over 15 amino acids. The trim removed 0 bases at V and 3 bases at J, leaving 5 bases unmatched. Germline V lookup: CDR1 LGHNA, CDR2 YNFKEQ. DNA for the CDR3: TGTGCCAGCAGCCAAGAGGGAGGGGTTCTCTACGAGCAGTACTTC. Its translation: CASSQEGGVLYEQYF.

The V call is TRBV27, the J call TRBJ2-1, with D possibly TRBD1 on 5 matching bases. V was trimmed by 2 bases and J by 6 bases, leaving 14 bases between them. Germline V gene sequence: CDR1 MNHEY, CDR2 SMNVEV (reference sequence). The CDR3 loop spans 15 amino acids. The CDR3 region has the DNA TGTGCCAGCAGTTTAAGTTCAGGGCAGGGCAATGAGCAGTTCTTC. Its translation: CASSLSSGQGNEQFF.

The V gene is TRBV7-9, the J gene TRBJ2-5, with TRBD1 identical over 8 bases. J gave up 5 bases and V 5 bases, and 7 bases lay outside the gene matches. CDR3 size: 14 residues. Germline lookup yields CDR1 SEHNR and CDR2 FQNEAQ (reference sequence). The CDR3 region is CASSPGQVLETQYF. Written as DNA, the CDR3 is TGTGCCAGCAGCCCGGGACAGGTGCTTGAGACCCAGTACTTC.

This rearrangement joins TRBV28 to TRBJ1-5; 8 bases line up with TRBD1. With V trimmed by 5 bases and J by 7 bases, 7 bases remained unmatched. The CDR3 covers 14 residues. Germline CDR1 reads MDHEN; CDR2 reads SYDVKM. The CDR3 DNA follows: TGTGCCAGCAGTAAGGACAGGGCAGTGCAGCCCCAGCATTTT. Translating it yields CASSKDRAVQPQHF.

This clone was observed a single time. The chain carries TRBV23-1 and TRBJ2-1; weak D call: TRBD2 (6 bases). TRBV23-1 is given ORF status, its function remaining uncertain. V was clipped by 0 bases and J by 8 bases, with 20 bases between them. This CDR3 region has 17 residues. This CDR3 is CASSQSLAGWIFDEQFF. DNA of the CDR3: TGCGCCAGCAGTCAATCTTTGGCGGGATGGATTTTTGATGAGCAGTTCTTC.

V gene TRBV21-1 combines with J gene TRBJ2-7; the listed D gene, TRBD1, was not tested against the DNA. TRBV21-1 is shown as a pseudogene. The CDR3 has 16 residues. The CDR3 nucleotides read TGTGCCAGCAGCAAAGGGGCGGGACAGGGCCTTTACGAGCAGTACTTC. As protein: CASSKGAGQGLYEQYF.

The CDR3 spells CASSQDGDTQYF. CDR3 DNA: TGTGCCAGCAGCCAAGACGGAGATACGCAGTATTTT. The J gene is TRBJ2-3, the V gene TRBV3-1 (or the pseudogene TRBV3-2); D unclear. The CDR3 runs to 12 residues. CDR1 is LGHDT and CDR2 is YNNKEL in the germline V gene (reference sequence). Trimming took off 0 bases at V and 5 bases at J, with 3 bases between the two ends.

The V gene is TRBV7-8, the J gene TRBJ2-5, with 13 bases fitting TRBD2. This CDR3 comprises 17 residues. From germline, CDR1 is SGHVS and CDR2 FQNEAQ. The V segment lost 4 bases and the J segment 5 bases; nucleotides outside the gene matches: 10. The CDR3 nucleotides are TGTGCCAGCAGCTCAAAAACTAGCGGGAGGGCCCGGGAGACCCAGTACTTC. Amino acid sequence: CASSSKTSGRARETQYF.

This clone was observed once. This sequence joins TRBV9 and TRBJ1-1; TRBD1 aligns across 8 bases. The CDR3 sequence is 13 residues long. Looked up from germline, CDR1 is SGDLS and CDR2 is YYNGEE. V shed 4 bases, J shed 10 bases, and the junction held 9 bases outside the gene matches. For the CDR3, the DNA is TGTGCCAGCAGCCCCCAACAGGGGGGAGGAGCTTTCTTT. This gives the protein CASSPQQGGGAFF.

The CDR3 loop reads CASTRISGNTIYF. CDR3 bases: TGTGCCAGCACCCGTATCTCTGGAAACACCATATATTTT. V and J are TRBV28 and TRBJ1-3; D gene uncertain. The germline gives CDR1 MDHEN, CDR2 SYDVKM. This CDR3 contains 13 residues. V lost 7 bases and J lost 0, with 7 bases in between.

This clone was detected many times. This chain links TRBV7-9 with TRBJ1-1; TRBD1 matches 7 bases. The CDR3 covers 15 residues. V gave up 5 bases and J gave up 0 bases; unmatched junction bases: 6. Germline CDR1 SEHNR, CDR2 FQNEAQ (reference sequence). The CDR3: CASSPKDRLNTEAFF. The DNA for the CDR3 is TGTGCCAGCAGCCCGAAGGACAGGTTGAACACTGAAGCTTTCTTT.

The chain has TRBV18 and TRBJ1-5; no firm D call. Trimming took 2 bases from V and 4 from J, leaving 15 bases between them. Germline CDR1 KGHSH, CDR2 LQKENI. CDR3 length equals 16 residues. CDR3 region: CASSPLMTSGNQPQHF. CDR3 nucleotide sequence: TGTGCCAGCTCACCATTAATGACTAGCGGGAATCAGCCCCAGCATTTT.

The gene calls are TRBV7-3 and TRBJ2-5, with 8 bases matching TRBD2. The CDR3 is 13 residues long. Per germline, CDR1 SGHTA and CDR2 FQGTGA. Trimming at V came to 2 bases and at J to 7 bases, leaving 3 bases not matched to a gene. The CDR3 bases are TGTGCCAGCAGCTTAGGCGGACTAGCGACCCAGTACTTC. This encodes CASSLGGLATQYF.

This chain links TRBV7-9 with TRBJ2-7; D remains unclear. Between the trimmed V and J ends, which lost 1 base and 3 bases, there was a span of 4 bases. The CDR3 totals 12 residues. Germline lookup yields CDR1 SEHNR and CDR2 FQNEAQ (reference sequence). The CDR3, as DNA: TGTGCCAGCAGCTTAGATCACTACGAGCAGTACTTC. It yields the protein CASSLDHYEQYF.

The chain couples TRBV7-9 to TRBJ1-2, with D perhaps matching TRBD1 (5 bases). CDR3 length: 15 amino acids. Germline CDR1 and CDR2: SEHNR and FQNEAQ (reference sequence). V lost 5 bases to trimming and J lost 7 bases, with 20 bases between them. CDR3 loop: CASSPTTVSLGGYTF. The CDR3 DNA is TGTGCCAGCAGCCCTACGACAGTGAGTCTTGGTGGCTACACCTTC.

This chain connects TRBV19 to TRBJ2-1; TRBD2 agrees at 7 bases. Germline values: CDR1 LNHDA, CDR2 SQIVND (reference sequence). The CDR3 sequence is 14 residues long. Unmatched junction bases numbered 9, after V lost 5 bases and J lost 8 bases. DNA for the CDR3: TGTGCCAGTAGTGTGATCGGGACTACGGATGAGCAGTTCTTC. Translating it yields CASSVIGTTDEQFF.

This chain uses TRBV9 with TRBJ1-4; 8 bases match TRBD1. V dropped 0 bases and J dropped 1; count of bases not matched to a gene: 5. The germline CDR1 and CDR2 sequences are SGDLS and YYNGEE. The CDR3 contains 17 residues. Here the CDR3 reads CASSVEGQAITNEKLFF. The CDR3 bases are TGTGCCAGCAGCGTAGAGGGACAGGCGATAACTAATGAAAAACTGTTTTTT.

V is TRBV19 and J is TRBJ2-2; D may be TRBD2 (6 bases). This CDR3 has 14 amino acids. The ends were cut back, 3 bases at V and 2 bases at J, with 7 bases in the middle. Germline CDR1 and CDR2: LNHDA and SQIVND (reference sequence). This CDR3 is CASSMGLNTGELFF. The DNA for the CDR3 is TGTGCCAGTAGTATGGGACTTAACACCGGGGAGCTGTTTTTT.

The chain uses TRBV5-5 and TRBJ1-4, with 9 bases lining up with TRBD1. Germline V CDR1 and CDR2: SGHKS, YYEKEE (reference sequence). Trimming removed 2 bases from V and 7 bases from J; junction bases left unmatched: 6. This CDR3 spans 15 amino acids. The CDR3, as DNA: TGTGCCAGCAGCTTATACAGGGGGCGCCCTGAAAAACTGTTTTTT. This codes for CASSLYRGRPEKLFF.

CDR3 DNA sequence: TGTGCCAGCAGCTCAACAGGGGTGGAACCCCAGCATTTT. Translating it yields CASSSTGVEPQHF. J is TRBJ1-5 and V is TRBV7-9, with 7 bases fitting TRBD1. Germline lookup yields CDR1 SEHNR and CDR2 FQNEAQ (reference sequence). The CDR3 runs to 13 residues. The ends lost 4 bases at V and 10 bases at J; junction bases unmatched: 7.

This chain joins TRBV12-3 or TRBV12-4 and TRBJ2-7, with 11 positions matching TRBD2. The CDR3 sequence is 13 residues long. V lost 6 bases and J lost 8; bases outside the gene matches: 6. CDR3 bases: TGTGCCAGCAGACTAGCGGGAGTGATCCAGCAGTACTTC. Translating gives CASRLAGVIQQYF.

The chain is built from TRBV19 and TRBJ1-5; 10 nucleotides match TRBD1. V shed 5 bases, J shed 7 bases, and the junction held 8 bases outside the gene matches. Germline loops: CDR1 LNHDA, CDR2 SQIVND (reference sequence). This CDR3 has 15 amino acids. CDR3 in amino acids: CASSPTGQGGQPQHF. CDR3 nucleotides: TGTGCCAGTAGTCCGACTGGACAGGGGGGCCAGCCCCAGCATTTT.

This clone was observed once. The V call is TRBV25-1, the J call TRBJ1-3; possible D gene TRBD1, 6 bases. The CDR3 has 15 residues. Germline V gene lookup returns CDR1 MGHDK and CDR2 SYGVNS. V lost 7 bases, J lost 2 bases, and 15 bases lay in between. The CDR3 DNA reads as TGTGCCAGCACCAATACAGGGTCTGCTGGAAACACCATATATTTT. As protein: CASTNTGSAGNTIYF.

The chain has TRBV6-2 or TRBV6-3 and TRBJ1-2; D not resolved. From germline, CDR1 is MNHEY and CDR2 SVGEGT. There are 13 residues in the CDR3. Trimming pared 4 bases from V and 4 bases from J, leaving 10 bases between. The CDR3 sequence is CASSLAGLYGYTF. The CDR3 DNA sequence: TGTGCCAGCAGTTTGGCAGGCCTCTATGGCTACACCTTC.

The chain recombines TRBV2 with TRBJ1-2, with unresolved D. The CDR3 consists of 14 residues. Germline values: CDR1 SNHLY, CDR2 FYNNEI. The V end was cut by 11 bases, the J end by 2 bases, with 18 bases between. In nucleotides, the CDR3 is TGTGCCCCCAGGTCGGAAGCTCCGAACTATGGCTACACCTTC. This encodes CAPRSEAPNYGYTF.

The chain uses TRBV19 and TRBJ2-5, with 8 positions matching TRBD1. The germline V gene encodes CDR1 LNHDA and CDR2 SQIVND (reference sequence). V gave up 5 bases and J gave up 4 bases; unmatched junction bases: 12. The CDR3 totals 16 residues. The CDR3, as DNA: TGTGCCAGTAGTCCAGGAGCCGGGACAGGTGGAGAGACCCAGTACTTC. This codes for CASSPGAGTGGETQYF.

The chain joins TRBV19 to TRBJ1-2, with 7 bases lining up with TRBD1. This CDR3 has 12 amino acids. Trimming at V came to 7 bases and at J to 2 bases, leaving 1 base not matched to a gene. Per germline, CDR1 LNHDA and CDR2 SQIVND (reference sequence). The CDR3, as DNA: TGTGCCAGTACGACAGGGAACTATGGCTACACCTTC. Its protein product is CASTTGNYGYTF.

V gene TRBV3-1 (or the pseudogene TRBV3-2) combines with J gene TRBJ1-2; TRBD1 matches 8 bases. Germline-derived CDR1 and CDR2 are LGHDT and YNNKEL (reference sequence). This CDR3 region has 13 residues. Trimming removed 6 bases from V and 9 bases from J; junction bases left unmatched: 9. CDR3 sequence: CASSLTGDGSYTF. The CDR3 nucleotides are TGTGCCAGCAGTCTGACAGGGGACGGGAGCTACACCTTC.